The clone carrying this TCR beta chain appeared a single time. The CDR3 is made up of 16 amino acids. Germline lookup yields CDR1 SGHRS and CDR2 YFSETQ. The V and J ends lost 1 base and 0 bases respectively, with 13 bases between them. Libraries were prepared by immunoSEQ multiplex PCR; TCRdb keeps only in-frame clonotypes and omits some of them. The data show about 25,000 clones, with around 94% seen just once and 0.8% to 0.85% held by the top ten. This entry is derived from a study of graft-versus-host responses after intestinal transplantation. Study at large: Recipients were all induced with anti-thymocyte globulin, then given tacrolimus and steroids for around 3 years.

This clonotype was sampled from a human patient who received an intestinal transplant, so some T cells may come from the graft donor. Specimen: PBMCs, collected approximately 32 days after intestinal transplant. The V gene is TRBV5-1, the J gene TRBJ1-1; D call uncertain. The CDR3 sequence: CASSLKVSEVNTEAFF. CDR3 sequence (DNA): TGCGCCAGCAGCTTGAAGGTATCAGAAGTGAACACTGAAGCTTTCTTT.